This T cell receptor (beta chain) was sequenced during a study of vaccination and CD4 T cells after COVID-19. About the research overall: Two doses of either BNT162b2 or mRNA-1273 vaccine went to participants. Samples after vaccination came a median approximately 70 days past dose two, ranging 14 to 241.

Sample treatment: roughly ten-day PBMC culture with coronavirus spike peptide pools or control peptides (ViraFEST assay). The assay that was used to sequence DNA from cultured CD4+ T cells was the Oncomine TCR Beta short-read assay. TCRdb recomputed calls from the PCR reads with MiXCR, one row per CDR3 protein. The profile shows 15,000 to 17,000 distinct CDR3 sequences, approximately 40% of them singletons. Remarks on this clonotype: Its antigen remains unidentified.

This clonotype originated in a human donor with COVID-19. The sample was cultured CD4+ T cells from blood.

The CDR3 spells CASSEEDSYNSPLHF. The CDR3 nucleotides read TGTGCCAGCAGTGAAGAGGACTCCTATAATTCACCCCTCCACTTT. V gene TRBV6-1 combines with J gene TRBJ1-6; D unclear. Germline lookup yields CDR1 MNHNS and CDR2 SASEGT. The CDR3 spans 15 residues. Deletions cut 1 base from V and 0 bases from J, with 4 bases between.